The clone carrying this TCR beta chain was counted only a few times. Trimming left V 3 bases short and J 2 bases short, with 14 bases between. Per germline, CDR1 SGHNT and CDR2 YYREEE (reference sequence). The CDR3 runs to 15 residues. Per the authors' pipeline: The assay estimated nucleated cells by amplifying reference gene primers. The repertoire was sequenced with immunoSEQ multiplex PCR; TCRdb's copy has only in-frame clones and lacks some. V and J calls and clone size come straight from that table; D and trimming were deduced from the DNA. The sample lists about 90,000 clones, more than 70% occurring once. This entry belongs to a study of blood T cell repertoires in COVID-19. Whole-study context: Acute-phase and convalescent COVID-19 samples originated in the United States, Italy and Spain. T cells, B-cell-depleted T cells, or PBMCs supplied cDNA or gDNA.

The clonotype originates from a woman older than 75 with acute or convalescent COVID-19. V and J are TRBV5-4 and TRBJ1-2; perhaps TRBD1 as D (6 bases). The specimen sequenced was peripheral blood. CDR3 DNA sequence: TGTGCCAGCAGCTGGGGGGGCAGGGGCAACTATGGCTACACCTTC. It codes for CASSWGGRGNYGYTF.